A selection of T cell receptor beta chains follows, all from one sample in a study of blood T cell repertoires in COVID-19. Profiled with immunoSEQ multiplex PCR; TCRdb holds only in-frame clones, not every one. Here the sample spans about 130,000 clones, 80% to 90% being singletons. The source material was peripheral blood. These TCRs come from a man in his 60s with COVID-19, enrolled during active disease. Each CDR3 is given with its conserved first and last residue. The D gene is left open where the match is weak. Where a row states a size, it is once, few, many or the class of an expanded clone; other rows omit it.

clone_size j_call v_call d_call cdr3_nt cdr3_aa
- TRBJ2-5 TRBV6-2/TRBV6-3 TRBD2 TGTGCCAGCAGACCTCCCCTAGCGGGGGGCGGTGAGACCCAGTACTTC CASRPPLAGGGETQYF
- TRBJ2-1 TRBV9 TRBD2 TGTGCCAGCAGCGTATCGCTAGCGGGGCCCCACTTATACAATGAGCAGTTCTTC CASSVSLAGPHLYNEQFF
few TRBJ1-5 TRBV19 - TGTGCCACCACGGCCGGAGGGTTTAGCAATCAGCCCCAGCATTTT CATTAGGFSNQPQHF
- TRBJ2-7 TRBV7-8 - TGTGCCAGCAGCTTAGCGGGGGCCGCCTACGAGCAGTACTTC CASSLAGAAYEQYF
- TRBJ1-2 TRBV18 - TGTGCCAGCTCACCGGGCACAGATCTCAACTATGGCTACACCTTC CASSPGTDLNYGYTF
- TRBJ1-3 TRBV7-2 - TGTGCCAGCAGCCTAGGGGGGGGCTCTGGAAACACCATATATTTT CASSLGGGSGNTIYF
few TRBJ2-3 TRBV5-6 - TGTGCCAGCAGCTTGGTTCGCAGGGGTAAGAACACAGATACGCAGTATTTT CASSLVRRGKNTDTQYF
- TRBJ1-1 TRBV20-1 - TGCAGCGCTCAGGTGAACACTGAAGCTTTCTTT CSAQVNTEAFF
- TRBJ1-2 TRBV7-9 - TGTGCCAGCACCTCTTTATCTCGAGGCTATGGCTACACCTTC CASTSLSRGYGYTF
- TRBJ1-4 TRBV5-6 - TGTGCCAGCAGCTCTACTACGGCAAAACTGTTTTTT CASSSTTAKLFF
- TRBJ2-2 TRBV7-3 - TGTGCCAGCAGCCCAGGGATCGGGGAGCTGTTTTTT CASSPGIGELFF
once TRBJ1-2 TRBV15 TRBD1 TGTGCCACCAGCAGACGAAGGGACAGGCCTGTCTATGGCTACACCTTC CATSRRRDRPVYGYTF
once TRBJ2-3 TRBV19 TRBD1 TGTGCCAGTAGTATAGGGGACAGGCTATCTTTCAGAGGCTCAGATACGCAGTATTTT CASSIGDRLSFRGSDTQYF
- TRBJ1-1 TRBV6-5 TRBD1 TGTGCCAGCAGTTACGGGACAGGGGCGAGCACTGAAGCTTTCTTT CASSYGTGASTEAFF
- TRBJ2-2 TRBV5-1 TRBD1 TGCGCCAGCAGCCGGGACAGTGAAACCGGGGAGCTGTTTTTT CASSRDSETGELFF
- TRBJ1-3 TRBV7-3 - TGTGCCAGCAGCCTGGGGAGAGGAAACACCATATATTTT CASSLGRGNTIYF
- TRBJ1-4 TRBV18 - TGTGCCAGCTCACCGCTCCAGGGGTTAAAGGAAAAACTGTTTTTT CASSPLQGLKEKLFF
once TRBJ2-7 TRBV14 TRBD1 TGTGCCAGCAGCCGGTATACAGGGGACGCTTACGAGCAGTACTTC CASSRYTGDAYEQYF
- TRBJ2-3 TRBV3-1/TRBV3-2 TRBD2 TGTGCCAGCAGCATAGCGGGGGGTAACACAGATACGCAGTATTTT CASSIAGGNTDTQYF
- TRBJ1-2 TRBV2 TRBD1 TGTGCCAGCACCAGGACAGGGCTCTCCTATGGCTACACCTTC CASTRTGLSYGYTF
once TRBJ2-3 TRBV3-1/TRBV3-2 - TGTGCCAGCAGCCAACGGACTCGGCGGACGCAGTATTTT CASSQRTRRTQYF
- TRBJ1-2 TRBV15 - TGTGCCACCAGCAGAATGTCAGGGGCGCGCGATGGCTACACCTTC CATSRMSGARDGYTF
- TRBJ1-4 TRBV7-8 - TGTGCCAGCAGCTTAGGGCGGGGGGGGCCCCGGGTTCTGTTTTTT CASSLGRGGPRVLFF
- TRBJ1-1 TRBV7-2 - TGTGCCAGCACCCTTGAGGGGAACACTGAAGCTTTCTTT CASTLEGNTEAFF
- TRBJ2-5 TRBV28 TRBD2 TGTGCCAGCAGCCCGACCTTGAGAGCGGGGGATCAAGAGACCCAGTACTTC CASSPTLRAGDQETQYF
- TRBJ2-7 TRBV9 TRBD2 TGTGCCAGCAGCCCAAGCGGGAGCTCCTACGAGCAGTACTTC CASSPSGSSYEQYF
- TRBJ2-7 TRBV3-1/TRBV3-2 - TGTGCCAGCAGCCCGTGGGCTTCTTACGAGCAGTACTTC CASSPWASYEQYF
- TRBJ2-5 TRBV3-1/TRBV3-2 TRBD1 TGTGCCAGCAGCCAGGACAGGGAGACCCAGTACTTC CASSQDRETQYF